This T cell receptor beta chain was documented in a study of T cells in Graves' hyperthyroidism and ophthalmopathy. Whole-study results and caveats: Appearing also in blood were most of the thyroid clonotypes expanded above 0.001. A model using 13 V-J features told ophthalmopathy apart from stable hyperthyroidism.

This clonotype was recorded at least ten times. Its antigen is unidentified. These patients, aged 18 to 65, had recently diagnosed hyperthyroidism lasting under 2 months. Blood dates from first hyperthyroidism diagnosis, before any ophthalmopathy symptoms. Amplified TCR beta CDR3 regions derived from RNA transcripts. TCR CDR3 regions were first amplified by RT-PCR with HTBI primers. TCRdb called the multiplex PCR reads again in MiXCR, with one record for every CDR3 protein. This sample yields some 600,000 distinct CDR3 sequences, of which approximately 14% are seen a single time; 5% to 7% belongs to the top ten. In germline, CDR1 is SGHNT, CDR2 YENEEA. V lost 0 bases and J 6 bases, leaving 8 bases between the germline ends. This CDR3 is 13 amino acids long.

The chain has TRBV11-3 and TRBJ1-1, with D unclear. The sequenced sample was blood. The clonotype was recovered from a young woman with Graves' hyperthyroidism that later progressed to Graves' ophthalmopathy. In nucleotides, the CDR3 is TGTGCCAGCAGCTTAGAAGTTCCCGCTGAAGCTTTCTTT. It codes for CASSLEVPAEAFF.